Listed below are T cell receptor beta chains from one sample, sequenced in a study of CD8+CD57+ T cells in acquired aplastic anemia. Each CDR3 protein gets one entry after TCRdb re-called the reads with MiXCR. Of tens of thousands of distinct CDR3 sequences listed, roughly three quarters were seen once; the top ten hold 22%. The sample was sorted CD4+, CD8+, or CD8+CD57+ T cells (not recorded which) from PBMCs. The receptors originated from a human donor in good health, serving as a control. Both conserved end residues are part of each CDR3. Each record gives: CDR3 DNA, CDR3 protein, V gene, clone size, J gene, D gene. A D gene is named only where the DNA matches it firmly. Clone size, where shown, is once, few, many, or a class for clones that have expanded.

CDR3 DNA: TGTGCCTGGAGTGTAGGGGACGGGCGGTACACTGAAGCTTTCTTT
CDR3 protein: CAWSVGDGRYTEAFF
V gene: TRBV30
clone size: once
J gene: TRBJ1-1
D gene: .

CDR3 DNA: TGTGCCCGCATCGATTTGGTGAATCCTAACTATGGCTACACCTTC
CDR3 protein: CARIDLVNPNYGYTF
V gene: TRBV5-5
clone size: .
J gene: TRBJ1-2
D gene: .

CDR3 DNA: TGTGCCAGTAGTACGCCTGGGACAGAGGAATCACCCCTCCACTTT
CDR3 protein: CASSTPGTEESPLHF
V gene: TRBV19
clone size: .
J gene: TRBJ1-6
D gene: TRBD1

CDR3 DNA: TGTGCCATCAGTGGCACAGGGGTTGGAAACACCATATATTTT
CDR3 protein: CAISGTGVGNTIYF
V gene: TRBV10-3
clone size: .
J gene: TRBJ1-3
D gene: TRBD1

CDR3 DNA: TGCAGCGCGGAAAGGGACAATGAGCAGTTCTTC
CDR3 protein: CSAERDNEQFF
V gene: TRBV29-1
clone size: few
J gene: TRBJ2-1
D gene: .

CDR3 DNA: TGTGCCACCAGCAGAGGACCTGGTCGGGCAGGGGATAATTCACCCCTCCACTTT
CDR3 protein: CATSRGPGRAGDNSPLHF
V gene: TRBV15
clone size: .
J gene: TRBJ1-6
D gene: .

CDR3 DNA: TGTGCCAGCAGCCAAGTTCCGGACATTGATAATGAAAAACTGTTTTTT
CDR3 protein: CASSQVPDIDNEKLFF
V gene: TRBV3-1
clone size: many
J gene: TRBJ1-4
D gene: .

CDR3 DNA: TGCGCCAGCAGCGCTTCTGGGGCCAACGTCCTGACTTTC
CDR3 protein: CASSASGANVLTF
V gene: TRBV10-1
clone size: .
J gene: TRBJ2-6
D gene: .

CDR3 DNA: TGTGCCAGTAGTATAGGTCACGGGGAGCAGTACTTC
CDR3 protein: CASSIGHGEQYF
V gene: TRBV7-3
clone size: .
J gene: TRBJ2-7
D gene: .

CDR3 DNA: TGTGCCAGCAACCCTCCCGATACAGATACGCAGTATTTT
CDR3 protein: CASNPPDTDTQYF
V gene: TRBV7-9
clone size: .
J gene: TRBJ2-3
D gene: .

CDR3 DNA: TGCAGCGTTGGTCTCGATGAGCAGTTCTTC
CDR3 protein: CSVGLDEQFF
V gene: TRBV29-1
clone size: .
J gene: TRBJ2-1
D gene: .

CDR3 DNA: TGTGCCAGCAGCCCACCGTGGGGGCTGAACACTGAAGCTTTCTTT
CDR3 protein: CASSPPWGLNTEAFF
V gene: TRBV11-2
clone size: once
J gene: TRBJ1-1
D gene: .

CDR3 DNA: TGTGCCAGCAGCTTCGAACAGGGAGAGCAGTTCTTC
CDR3 protein: CASSFEQGEQFF
V gene: TRBV7-2
clone size: .
J gene: TRBJ2-1
D gene: .

CDR3 DNA: TGTGCCAGCAGCTTCAAGGGGACAGACACAGATACGCAGTATTTT
CDR3 protein: CASSFKGTDTDTQYF
V gene: TRBV7-3
clone size: .
J gene: TRBJ2-3
D gene: TRBD1

CDR3 DNA: TGTGCCATCAGTGAGACTCGTGGTATCGCAGATACGCAGTATTTT
CDR3 protein: CAISETRGIADTQYF
V gene: TRBV10-3
clone size: few
J gene: TRBJ2-3
D gene: .

CDR3 DNA: TGTGCCAGCAGCCTAACCCAGGGAGCTCTCCCTGGAAACACCATATATTTT
CDR3 protein: CASSLTQGALPGNTIYF
V gene: TRBV7-6
clone size: .
J gene: TRBJ1-3
D gene: .

CDR3 DNA: TGTGCCACCAGCAGACTGGGGACAGGGGGCTCTCAGCCCCAGCATTTT
CDR3 protein: CATSRLGTGGSQPQHF
V gene: TRBV15
clone size: .
J gene: TRBJ1-5
D gene: TRBD1

CDR3 DNA: TGCGCCAGCAGTGAGTCGGGCGGGAGCCACTCCTACGAGCAGTACTTC
CDR3 protein: CASSESGGSHSYEQYF
V gene: TRBV10-1
clone size: .
J gene: TRBJ2-7
D gene: TRBD2

CDR3 DNA: TGTGCCAGTAGCACTACGACAGAATACGAGCAGTACTTC
CDR3 protein: CASSTTTEYEQYF
V gene: TRBV19
clone size: .
J gene: TRBJ2-7
D gene: .

CDR3 DNA: TGCAGTGCTAGGATAGGGTTGGGCAATCAGCCCCAGCATTTT
CDR3 protein: CSARIGLGNQPQHF
V gene: TRBV20-1
clone size: .
J gene: TRBJ1-5
D gene: .

CDR3 DNA: TGTGCCAGCAGCTCAGGGGGATCATATGGCTACACCTTC
CDR3 protein: CASSSGGSYGYTF
V gene: TRBV5-4
clone size: .
J gene: TRBJ1-2
D gene: TRBD1

CDR3 DNA: TGCAGCGCGGAGGGACAGGAGTCCTACGAGCAGTACTTC
CDR3 protein: CSAEGQESYEQYF
V gene: TRBV29-1
clone size: .
J gene: TRBJ2-7
D gene: TRBD1

CDR3 DNA: TGTGCCAGCAAGTCCCCCCTTGGACGAGGGGCCGGACCCTCCTACACCTTC
CDR3 protein: CASKSPLGRGAGPSYTF
V gene: TRBV25-1
clone size: .
J gene: TRBJ1-2
D gene: .

CDR3 DNA: TGCAGCGTGCTGGGACTAGCGGGAAGGTACGAGCAGTACTTC
CDR3 protein: CSVLGLAGRYEQYF
V gene: TRBV29-1
clone size: few
J gene: TRBJ2-7
D gene: TRBD2

CDR3 DNA: TGTGCCATCAGTGAGTCGACTAGCGGGGGGTACAATGAGCAGTTCTTC
CDR3 protein: CAISESTSGGYNEQFF
V gene: TRBV10-3
clone size: few
J gene: TRBJ2-1
D gene: TRBD2

CDR3 DNA: TGTGCCAGCAGTGAAGTCGGCCTGAGAGATTCACCCCTCCACTTT
CDR3 protein: CASSEVGLRDSPLHF
V gene: TRBV2
clone size: .
J gene: TRBJ1-6
D gene: .

CDR3 DNA: TGTGCCAGTAGTGCTAGAAGGGTTGGCACTGAAGCTTTCTTT
CDR3 protein: CASSARRVGTEAFF
V gene: TRBV19
clone size: .
J gene: TRBJ1-1
D gene: .

CDR3 DNA: TGCGCCAGCAGTGAGTCGGAGAACAGGGAATCCTACGAGCAGTACTTC
CDR3 protein: CASSESENRESYEQYF
V gene: TRBV10-1
clone size: .
J gene: TRBJ2-7
D gene: .

CDR3 DNA: TGTGCCACCAGCCGAAACCGAAATTACGAGCAGTACTTC
CDR3 protein: CATSRNRNYEQYF
V gene: TRBV15
clone size: .
J gene: TRBJ2-7
D gene: .

CDR3 DNA: TGTGCCAGCAGCAGCTACAGGGAGGCTGGAAACACCATATATTTT
CDR3 protein: CASSSYREAGNTIYF
V gene: TRBV25-1
clone size: .
J gene: TRBJ1-3
D gene: .

CDR3 DNA: TGCAGCGTGCTAGCGGGGGCCCACACCGGGGAGCTGTTTTTT
CDR3 protein: CSVLAGAHTGELFF
V gene: TRBV29-1
clone size: medium-sized
J gene: TRBJ2-2
D gene: TRBD2

CDR3 DNA: TGTGCCAGCAGTGATAGTGTGTATGGCTACACCTTC
CDR3 protein: CASSDSVYGYTF
V gene: TRBV25-1
clone size: few
J gene: TRBJ1-2
D gene: .

CDR3 DNA: TGTGCCAGTAGTATCAACTTTAACTATGGCTACACCTTC
CDR3 protein: CASSINFNYGYTF
V gene: TRBV19
clone size: .
J gene: TRBJ1-2
D gene: .

CDR3 DNA: TGTGCCAGCAGCCTTAATGAAAAACTGTTTTTT
CDR3 protein: CASSLNEKLFF
V gene: TRBV7-8
clone size: .
J gene: TRBJ1-4
D gene: .

CDR3 DNA: TGTGCCACCCAGTACCAAGAGACCCAGTACTTC
CDR3 protein: CATQYQETQYF
V gene: TRBV10-3
clone size: .
J gene: TRBJ2-5
D gene: .

CDR3 DNA: TGTGCCATCAGGGGAGTCCCCACAGATACGCAGTATTTT
CDR3 protein: CAIRGVPTDTQYF
V gene: TRBV10-3
clone size: .
J gene: TRBJ2-3
D gene: .

CDR3 DNA: TGTGCCAGCACAGGGACAGGGGTCTCCAGTGGGTATGGCTACACCTTC
CDR3 protein: CASTGTGVSSGYGYTF
V gene: TRBV9
clone size: .
J gene: TRBJ1-2
D gene: TRBD1

CDR3 DNA: TGTGCCACCAGCAGAGATGGACCCCACACTGAAGCTTTCTTT
CDR3 protein: CATSRDGPHTEAFF
V gene: TRBV15
clone size: few
J gene: TRBJ1-1
D gene: .

CDR3 DNA: TGCAGCGTCGGTACCGGGGAGCTGTTTTTT
CDR3 protein: CSVGTGELFF
V gene: TRBV29-1
clone size: .
J gene: TRBJ2-2
D gene: .

CDR3 DNA: TGCGCCAGCAGCCTAGGGACGGGTTATAATTCACCCCTCCACTTT
CDR3 protein: CASSLGTGYNSPLHF
V gene: TRBV5-1
clone size: .
J gene: TRBJ1-6
D gene: .

CDR3 DNA: TGTGCCAGCAGCTTCGATTGGAATGAGCAGTTCTTC
CDR3 protein: CASSFDWNEQFF
V gene: TRBV5-4
clone size: .
J gene: TRBJ2-1
D gene: .

CDR3 DNA: TGTGCCACCAGCGGGGGTGGGACCACTAACTATGGCTACACCTTC
CDR3 protein: CATSGGGTTNYGYTF
V gene: TRBV15
clone size: few
J gene: TRBJ1-2
D gene: .

CDR3 DNA: TGTGCCAGCAGCCTTGGAAACACCATATATTTT
CDR3 protein: CASSLGNTIYF
V gene: TRBV7-2
clone size: .
J gene: TRBJ1-3
D gene: .

CDR3 DNA: TGCAGCGTGATGGACAGGACTGACTACGAGCAGTACTTC
CDR3 protein: CSVMDRTDYEQYF
V gene: TRBV29-1
clone size: few
J gene: TRBJ2-7
D gene: TRBD1

CDR3 DNA: TGTGCCATCAGTGAGTTGGATTCCGGAGAGACCCAGTACTTC
CDR3 protein: CAISELDSGETQYF
V gene: TRBV10-3
clone size: .
J gene: TRBJ2-5
D gene: .

CDR3 DNA: TGTGCCATCATGGGCGGGACAGGGGGATACGAGCAGTACTTC
CDR3 protein: CAIMGGTGGYEQYF
V gene: TRBV10-3
clone size: .
J gene: TRBJ2-7
D gene: TRBD1

CDR3 DNA: TGTGCCAGCAGTTCTGGACAGGGCCCTGAAGCTTTCTTT
CDR3 protein: CASSSGQGPEAFF
V gene: TRBV27
clone size: .
J gene: TRBJ1-1
D gene: TRBD1

CDR3 DNA: TGCAGTGCCAAGGGGACAGTGAACACTGAAGCTTTCTTT
CDR3 protein: CSAKGTVNTEAFF
V gene: TRBV20-1
clone size: .
J gene: TRBJ1-1
D gene: TRBD1

CDR3 DNA: TGCAGCGTTGGCGACAGGGGCGTAGGCTACACCTTC
CDR3 protein: CSVGDRGVGYTF
V gene: TRBV29-1
clone size: .
J gene: TRBJ1-2
D gene: TRBD1

CDR3 DNA: TGCAGCGTTCCCAAGACAGACACTGAAGCTTTCTTT
CDR3 protein: CSVPKTDTEAFF
V gene: TRBV29-1
clone size: medium-sized
J gene: TRBJ1-1
D gene: .

CDR3 DNA: TGTGCCAGCACCCTGACAGGGGGCGATTCACCCCTCCACTTT
CDR3 protein: CASTLTGGDSPLHF
V gene: TRBV12-3/TRBV12-4
clone size: .
J gene: TRBJ1-6
D gene: TRBD1

CDR3 DNA: TGCAGTGCTAGAGGGTCCGAGGGGGTTCGTGAAAAACTGTTTTTT
CDR3 protein: CSARGSEGVREKLFF
V gene: TRBV20-1
clone size: .
J gene: TRBJ1-4
D gene: .

CDR3 DNA: TGTGCCAGCACCCTTCAAGAGACCCAGTACTTC
CDR3 protein: CASTLQETQYF
V gene: TRBV7-9
clone size: .
J gene: TRBJ2-5
D gene: .

CDR3 DNA: TGTGCCAGTAGCGGGACAGGGAATTCACCCCTCCACTTT
CDR3 protein: CASSGTGNSPLHF
V gene: TRBV19
clone size: .
J gene: TRBJ1-6
D gene: TRBD1

CDR3 DNA: TGTGCCAGTAGTATTCCGCAGGGACACACAGATACGCAGTATTTT
CDR3 protein: CASSIPQGHTDTQYF
V gene: TRBV19
clone size: .
J gene: TRBJ2-3
D gene: .

CDR3 DNA: TGTGCCAGCAGTTCCCCCCCGGGCAATGAGCAGTTCTTC
CDR3 protein: CASSSPPGNEQFF
V gene: TRBV27
clone size: many
J gene: TRBJ2-1
D gene: .

CDR3 DNA: TGTGCCAGCAGTGATGCGGGCAGGGCCTATGGCTACACCTTC
CDR3 protein: CASSDAGRAYGYTF
V gene: TRBV25-1
clone size: .
J gene: TRBJ1-2
D gene: .

CDR3 DNA: TGTGCCAGCAAGACAGGGTACTCTGAAGCTTTCTTT
CDR3 protein: CASKTGYSEAFF
V gene: TRBV25-1
clone size: .
J gene: TRBJ1-1
D gene: TRBD1

CDR3 DNA: TGCAGTGCTTCGACTGGTTCTGGAAACACCATATATTTT
CDR3 protein: CSASTGSGNTIYF
V gene: TRBV20-1
clone size: .
J gene: TRBJ1-3
D gene: .